Shown below are 8 T cell receptor beta chains from a single sample sequenced in a study of glioma-infiltrating T cells. TCR alpha and beta CDR3 regions were amplified from RNA using iRepertoire nested multiplex PCR. TCRdb redid the calling of the multiplex PCR reads with MiXCR, one entry per CDR3 protein. Of about 400,000 distinct CDR3 sequences listed, 41% are singletons. The specimen was glioma tissue, nonneoplastic brain tissue, or PBMCs (not recorded which). The receptors were gathered from a human donor with low-grade glioma or glioblastoma, undergoing nonglioma brain surgery, or in good health (not recorded which).

The V gene is TRBV18, the J gene TRBJ1-1; no firm D call. Germline V lookup: CDR1 KGHSH, CDR2 LQKENI. V gave up 3 bases and J gave up 1 base, with 12 bases separating them. The CDR3 runs to 15 residues. CDR3 amino acids: CASSPIPDGNTEAFF. CDR3 sequence (DNA): TGTGCCAGCTCACCGATCCCAGATGGGAACACTGAAGCTTTCTTT.

In its sample, this clonotype was seen a few times. This chain links TRBV20-1 with TRBJ1-2; D call uncertain. The germline gives CDR1 DFQATT, CDR2 SNEGSKA (reference sequence). The CDR3 has 13 amino acids. V was pared by 3 bases and J by 4 bases, with 12 bases between. CDR3 in amino acids: CSARYTDFYGYTF. CDR3 nucleotides: TGCAGTGCTAGGTATACTGACTTCTATGGCTACACCTTC.

This clonotype showed up many times. This rearrangement joins TRBV28 to TRBJ2-5; D not resolved. V gave up 4 bases and J gave up 4 bases, with 19 bases separating them. Germline values: CDR1 MDHEN, CDR2 SYDVKM. CDR3 length equals 16 residues. This CDR3 is CASSSPRSSSPETQYF. CDR3 sequence (DNA): TGTGCCAGCAGTTCCCCCAGAAGTTCGTCTCCAGAGACCCAGTACTTC.

The chain is built from TRBV7-9 and TRBJ2-7, with a possible D match to TRBD2 (6 bases). Germline-derived CDR1 and CDR2 are SEHNR and FQNEAQ (reference sequence). CDR3 length: 15 amino acids. The germline V and J ends were trimmed by 5 bases and 6 bases, with 20 bases remaining between them. CDR3 nucleotide sequence: TGTGCCAGCAGCCCGAGGAGGAGGGAGGTAGTCGAGCAGTACTTC. Its protein is CASSPRRREVVEQYF.

Concerning this clonotype: A read error may account for a junction end that differs from germline. V and J are TRBV19 and TRBJ2-3; D not certain. The germline gives CDR1 LNHDA, CDR2 SQIVND (reference sequence). The CDR3 runs 12 residues. Here the CDR3 reads CASSIATDKQYF. In DNA, the CDR3 is TGTGCCAGTAGTATAGCCACAGATAAGCAGTATTTT.

As concerns this clonotype: It may be a read error: a sequence one base away is much more abundant. The chain links TRBV7-2 to TRBJ1-1; the D is unclear. CDR3 length: 14 amino acids. Germline V gives CDR1 SGHTA, CDR2 FQGNSA. CDR3 amino acids: CASSLRYSNTEVFF. The CDR3, as DNA: TGTGCCAGCAGCTTGAGGTATTCCAACACTGAAGTTTTCTTT.

In this sample, this clonotype turned up many times. The chain employs TRBV28 and TRBJ1-2, with D unclear. The CDR3 runs to 16 residues. CDR1 and CDR2 (germline): MDHEN, SYDVKM. V was clipped by 5 bases and J by 4 bases, with 20 bases between them. In nucleotides, the CDR3 is TGTGCCAGCAGTCCATTAAGCTCCGGGCTCGTCTATGGCTACACCTTC. Amino acid sequence: CASSPLSSGLVYGYTF.

Only a few counts were recorded for this clonotype. The chain employs TRBV28 and TRBJ2-2; D gene uncertain. V lost 3 bases to trimming and J lost 6 bases, with 8 bases between them. This CDR3 has 13 residues. The germline V gene has CDR1 MDHEN and CDR2 SYDVKM. The CDR3 DNA reads TGTGCCAGCAGTTTTCGACGGCCCGGGGAGCTGTTTTTT. Its protein is CASSFRRPGELFF.